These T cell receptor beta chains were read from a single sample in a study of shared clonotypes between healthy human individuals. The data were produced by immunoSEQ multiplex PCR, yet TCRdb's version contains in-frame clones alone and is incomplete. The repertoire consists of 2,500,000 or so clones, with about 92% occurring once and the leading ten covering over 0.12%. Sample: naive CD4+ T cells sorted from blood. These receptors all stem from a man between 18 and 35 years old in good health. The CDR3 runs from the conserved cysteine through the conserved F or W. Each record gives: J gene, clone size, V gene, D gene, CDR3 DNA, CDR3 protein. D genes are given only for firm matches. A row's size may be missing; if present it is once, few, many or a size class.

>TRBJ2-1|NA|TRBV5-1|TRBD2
TGCGCCAGCAGCATTGGGACTAGCGGTTACAATGAGCAGTTCTTC
CASSIGTSGYNEQFF
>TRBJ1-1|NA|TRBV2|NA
TGTGCCAGCAGCTACGCCCAGTCGAAGAACACTGAAGCTTTCTTT
CASSYAQSKNTEAFF
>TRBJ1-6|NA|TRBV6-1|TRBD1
TGTGCCAGCAGGAGGGGACAGCAATATAATTCACCCCTCCACTTT
CASRRGQQYNSPLHF
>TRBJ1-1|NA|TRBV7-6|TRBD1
TGTGCCAGCAGCTTAGGCGGACAGGGAGTAAACACTGAAGCTTTCTTT
CASSLGGQGVNTEAFF
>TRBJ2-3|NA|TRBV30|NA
TGTGCCTGGAGTCTATCGGGGTTCGGTACGCAGTATTTT
CAWSLSGFGTQYF
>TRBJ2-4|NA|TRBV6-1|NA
TGTGCCAGCAGTGAGGTCATTCTATTAGCCAAAAACATTCAGTACTTC
CASSEVILLAKNIQYF
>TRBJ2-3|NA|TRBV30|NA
TGTGCCTGTTCCAAGGGGAGGTCATTCGGGGTGCCCCCAGGAGATACGCAGTATTTT
CACSKGRSFGVPPGDTQYF
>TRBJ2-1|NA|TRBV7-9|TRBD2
TGTGCCAGCAGCTCCAAGGGTAGCGGGGTCTACAATGAGCAGTTCTTC
CASSSKGSGVYNEQFF
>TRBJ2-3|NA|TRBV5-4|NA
TGTGCCAGCAGCTTGTACTCCCCCTTCGGGACAGATACGCAGTATTTT
CASSLYSPFGTDTQYF
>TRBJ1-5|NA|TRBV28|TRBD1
TGTGCCAGCACCGCACCCGCCGGACAGGGTCAGCCCCAGCATTTT
CASTAPAGQGQPQHF
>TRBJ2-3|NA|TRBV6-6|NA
TGTGCCAGCAGCCCCCAGACAGGATACACAGATACGCAGTATTTT
CASSPQTGYTDTQYF
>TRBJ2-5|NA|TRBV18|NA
TGTGCCAGCTCCCCGTTCGAGGGAGAGGTAACCCAGTACTTC
CASSPFEGEVTQYF
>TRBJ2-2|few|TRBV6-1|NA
TGTGCCAGTACCCGGGTTCCTAACACCGGGGAGCTGTTTTTT
CASTRVPNTGELFF
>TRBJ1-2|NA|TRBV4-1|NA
TGCGCCAGCAGCCAAGATAGTTTCGACAGGAACTATGGCTACACCTTC
CASSQDSFDRNYGYTF
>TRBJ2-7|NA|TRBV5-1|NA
TGCGCCAGCAGCTTGGGGGGAAATAGCTACGAGCAGTACTTC
CASSLGGNSYEQYF
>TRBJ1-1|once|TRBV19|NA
TGTGCCAGTAGTAAGGGAGACAGACCATACGCTTTCTTT
CASSKGDRPYAFF
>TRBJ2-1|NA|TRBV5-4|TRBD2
TGTGCCAGCAGCTTGAGCGGGGGAGCTTACAATGAGTGGCAGTTCTTC
CASSLSGGAYNEWQFF
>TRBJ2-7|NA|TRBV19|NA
TGTGCCACCGCGCGGGGGCGAACCTACGAGCAGTACTTC
CATARGRTYEQYF
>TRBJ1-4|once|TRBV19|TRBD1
TGTGCCAGTAGTATGCTCCAGGGGGCTACTAATGAAAAACTGTTTTTT
CASSMLQGATNEKLFF
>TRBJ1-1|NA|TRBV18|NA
TGTGCCAGCTCACCAGGTACCGGGACGGGGGCTTTCTTT
CASSPGTGTGAFF
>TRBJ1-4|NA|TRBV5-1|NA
TGCGCCAGCAGCCCGCAGGACGGGGGGAGGGAAAAACTGTTTTTT
CASSPQDGGREKLFF
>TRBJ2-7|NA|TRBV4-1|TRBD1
TGCGCCAGCAGATACCTCCACCGGGACAGGTACGAGCAGTACTTC
CASRYLHRDRYEQYF
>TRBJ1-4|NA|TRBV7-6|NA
TGTGCCAGCAGGCAGGGCGGGAGTGAAAAACTGTTTTTT
CASRQGGSEKLFF
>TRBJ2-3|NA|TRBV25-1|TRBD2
TGTGCCAGCAGTGATAGCGGGAGGGCCAGAGATACGCAGTATTTT
CASSDSGRARDTQYF
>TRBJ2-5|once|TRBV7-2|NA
TGTGCCAGCAGCTCCCAAAGAGAGACCCAGTACTTC
CASSSQRETQYF
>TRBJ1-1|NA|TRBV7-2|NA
TGTGCCAGCAGCCAGGACTCGAAATGGCTGGAAGCTTTCTTT
CASSQDSKWLEAFF
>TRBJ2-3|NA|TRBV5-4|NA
TGTGCCAGCAGCTTGGCAGTCTCAGATACGCAGTATTTT
CASSLAVSDTQYF
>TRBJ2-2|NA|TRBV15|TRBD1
TGTGCCACCAGCAGAGGGGACAGAAAAACCGGGGAGCTGTTTTTT
CATSRGDRKTGELFF
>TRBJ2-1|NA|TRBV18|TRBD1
TGTGCCAGCTCACGAGGACAGGGGTCTTACAATGAGCAGTTCTTC
CASSRGQGSYNEQFF
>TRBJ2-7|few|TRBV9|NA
TGTGCCAGCAGCGACCGTCGTGGCCGCGAGCAGTACTTC
CASSDRRGREQYF
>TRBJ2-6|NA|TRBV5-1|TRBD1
TGCGCCAGCAGCTGGGGACAGTCACTGCTCTCTGGGGCCAACGTCCTGACTTTC
CASSWGQSLLSGANVLTF
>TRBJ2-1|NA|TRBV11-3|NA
TGTGCCAGCAGCTTAGATCAAGCGGTGCAGTTCTTC
CASSLDQAVQFF
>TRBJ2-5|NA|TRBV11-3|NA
TGTGCCAGCAGCTCCCAGACAGGCCCGCAAGAGACCCAGTACTTC
CASSSQTGPQETQYF
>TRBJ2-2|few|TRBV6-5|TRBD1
TGTGCCAGCAGCCCACCCAGGGGGCAAGCCGGGGAGCTGTTTTTT
CASSPPRGQAGELFF
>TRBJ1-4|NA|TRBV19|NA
TGTGCCAGTAGTGAGGCCGCGAGGGAAAAACTGTTTTTT
CASSEAAREKLFF
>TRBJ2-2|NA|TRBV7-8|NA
TGTGCCAGCCGGAAACAGGAGAACACCGGGGAGCTGTTTTTT
CASRKQENTGELFF
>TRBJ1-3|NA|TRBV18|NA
TGTGCCAGCTCACCACTGTCAGGGGCTGGAAACACCATATATTTT
CASSPLSGAGNTIYF